A single sample is the source of the 24 T cell receptor beta chains below, sequenced in a study of beta chain features in type 1 diabetes. The whole isolated RNA underwent reverse transcription, so sequencing captured expressed TCRB transcripts. Only in-frame clones appear in the TCRdb table, and some are missing; sequencing was by immunoSEQ multiplex PCR. Of roughly 370,000 clones listed, roughly 14% are singletons. Sequencing was carried out using naive CD4+ T cells from blood. These TCRs come from a man under 40 in good health.

In its sample, this clone was seen a few times. Relative to the germline gene, one junction end is altered; a read error may explain this. The rearrangement links TRBV12-5 to TRBJ1-2; perhaps TRBD1 as D (5 bases). The CDR3 extends over 11 amino acids. Germline-derived CDR1 and CDR2 are LGHNT and FRNRAP. The CDR3 DNA reads TGCGCCGCAGGGATAAACTATGGCTACACCTTC. Its protein is CAAGINYGYTF.

There are a few counts of this clone. The chain carries TRBV5-4 and TRBJ2-1; 12 positions agree with TRBD2. The ends lost 4 bases at V and 3 bases at J; junction bases unmatched: 8. CDR3 length equals 17 residues. Per germline, CDR1 SGHNT and CDR2 YYREEE (reference sequence). CDR3: CASSVELAGGIYNEQFF. The CDR3 DNA sequence: TGTGCCAGCAGCGTGGAACTAGCGGGAGGAATCTACAATGAGCAGTTCTTC.

This clone has just a few counts. This chain joins TRBV27 and TRBJ1-5; 10 positions agree with TRBD1. This CDR3 is 15 amino acids long. After removal of 2 bases from V and 4 bases from J, the junction contained 2 bases not matched to a gene. Germline loops: CDR1 MNHEY, CDR2 SMNVEV (reference sequence). CDR3 amino acids: CASSLGTGENQPQHF. The CDR3 DNA reads as TGTGCCAGCAGTTTAGGGACAGGGGAAAATCAGCCCCAGCATTTT.

CDR3 loop: CASSSRTSGTETQYF. The CDR3 nucleotides read TGTGCCAGCAGTTCTCGGACTAGCGGGACGGAGACCCAGTACTTC. This chain uses TRBV6-5 with TRBJ2-5, with 12 nucleotides matching TRBD2. The germline V gene has CDR1 MNHEY and CDR2 SVGAGI. The CDR3 covers 15 residues. J was trimmed by 5 bases and V by 4 bases; bases with no gene match: 5.

This clone was detected a few times. The genes are TRBV5-4 and TRBJ2-6; a possible D gene is TRBD2 (6 bases). The germline gives CDR1 SGHNT, CDR2 YYREEE (reference sequence). This CDR3 is built from 17 residues. V lost 3 bases to trimming and J lost 0 bases, with 13 bases between them. The CDR3 loop is CASSSPSDSSGANVLTF. As DNA, the CDR3 is TGTGCCAGCAGCTCCCCTAGCGACAGCTCTGGGGCCAACGTCCTGACTTTC.

The J gene is TRBJ2-1, the V gene TRBV6-1; 10 bases line up with TRBD2. V trimming: 6 bases; J trimming: 5 bases; junction bases outside the gene matches: 4. This CDR3 contains 14 residues. Germline V lookup: CDR1 MNHNS, CDR2 SASEGT. The CDR3 spells CASRASGSHNEQFF. The CDR3 DNA follows: TGTGCCAGCAGAGCTAGCGGGAGCCACAATGAGCAGTTCTTC.

The rearrangement uses TRBV7-2 and TRBJ2-3; 14 nucleotides match TRBD2. V lost 5 bases to trimming and J lost 1 base; unmatched junction nucleotides: 8. The CDR3 is 18 amino acids. Looked up from germline, CDR1 is SGHTA and CDR2 is FQGNSA. CDR3 sequence reads: CASSLPGLAGVGTDTQYF. DNA for the CDR3: TGTGCCAGCAGCCTACCGGGACTAGCGGGGGTCGGCACAGATACGCAGTATTTT.

V gene TRBV7-2 combines with J gene TRBJ2-5, with a weak D call TRBD1 (5 bases). This CDR3 is 13 amino acids long. Germline V gene sequence: CDR1 SGHTA, CDR2 FQGNSA. Trimming shortened V by 8 bases and J by 4 bases, and 14 bases separated the two germline ends. The CDR3 DNA sequence: TGTGCCAGCGGGAAGGGGATTCGAGAGACCCAGTACTTC. Protein product: CASGKGIRETQYF. Full variable domain (outside the CDR3, taken from reference TRBV7-2 and TRBJ2-5): GAGVSQSPSNKVTEKGKDVELRCDPISGHTALYWYRQSLGQGLEFLIYFQGNSAPDKSGLPSDRFSAERTGGSVSTLTIQRTQQEDSAVYLCASGKGIRETQYFGPGTRLLVL.

The V and J genes are TRBV6-5 and TRBJ1-2; D is uncertain. This CDR3 is 13 amino acids long. CDR1 MNHEY and CDR2 SVGAGI come from the germline V gene. V was shortened by 6 bases and J by 0 bases, with 8 bases between the two germline ends. CDR3 bases: TGTGCCAGCAGCTCAACATCTAACTATGGCTACACCTTC. Residues: CASSSTSNYGYTF.

The genes are TRBV5-8 and TRBJ2-5; 13 bases are shared with TRBD2. In germline, CDR1 is SGHTS, CDR2 YDEGEE. This CDR3 is 19 amino acids long. V shed 4 bases, J shed 1 base, and the junction held 13 bases outside the gene matches. CDR3 protein: CASSLLTRTSGSFQETQYF. In DNA, the CDR3 is TGTGCCAGCAGCCTACTAACAAGGACTAGCGGGAGTTTCCAAGAGACCCAGTACTTC.

V usage is TRBV18 and J usage is TRBJ2-5; no reliable D call. The CDR3 loop spans 15 amino acids. CDR1 KGHSH and CDR2 LQKENI come from the germline V gene. With 1 base removed from V and 2 bases from J, the gap between germline ends came to 11 bases. CDR3 DNA sequence: TGTGCCAGCTCACCACAGCTCCAAACACAAGAGACCCAGTACTTC. Amino acid sequence: CASSPQLQTQETQYF.

J is TRBJ2-5 and V is TRBV7-9; weak D call: TRBD1 (6 bases). CDR1 SEHNR and CDR2 FQNEAQ come from the germline V gene (reference sequence). The CDR3 length is 15 residues. Trimming stripped 5 bases from V and 5 bases from J, with 18 bases between. The CDR3 sequence is CASSPRGASDETQYF. The DNA for the CDR3 is TGTGCCAGCAGCCCCAGGGGTGCGTCGGACGAGACCCAGTACTTC.

CDR3 sequence (DNA): TGTGCCAGCAGTCCCGGACAGGGCGCAAATCAGCCCCAGCATTTT. The encoded protein is CASSPGQGANQPQHF. The chain has TRBV6-5 and TRBJ1-5; TRBD1 aligns across 8 bases. The CDR3 sequence is 15 residues long. The trim removed 5 bases at V and 4 bases at J, leaving 7 bases unmatched. The germline V gene encodes CDR1 MNHEY and CDR2 SVGAGI.

This clone has more than one count but fewer than ten. The rearrangement uses TRBV10-3 and TRBJ2-5; D may be TRBD1 or TRBD2 (7 bases each). The length of the CDR3 is 15 residues. Trimming removed 11 bases from V and 1 base from J, with 20 bases in between. CDR1 and CDR2 (germline): ENHRY, SYGVKD. Written as DNA, the CDR3 is TGTGCCGTGTCAGGGGGGGCCCGCCCCCAAGAGACCCAGTACTTC. This sequence encodes CAVSGGARPQETQYF.

In its sample, this clone was seen a few times. V is TRBV30 and J is TRBJ2-7; 12 bases align to TRBD2. Looked up from germline, CDR1 is GTSNPN and CDR2 is SVGIG (reference sequence). This CDR3 is 17 amino acids long. V lost 3 bases and J lost 6; bases outside the gene matches: 15. The CDR3, as DNA: TGTGCCTGGAGCGCAATGAGGACTAGCGGGATCCCCAGCGAGCAGTACGTC. This sequence encodes CAWSAMRTSGIPSEQYV.

This rearrangement joins TRBV4-1 to TRBJ1-2, with D uncertain. Deletions cut 1 base from V and 4 bases from J, with 19 bases between. This CDR3 has 17 amino acids. Looked up from germline, CDR1 is MGHRA and CDR2 is YSYEKL. The CDR3 coding sequence is TGCGCCAGCAGCCAAGGGACCGGGATGGACCTACTCTATGGCTACACCTTC. Amino acids: CASSQGTGMDLLYGYTF.

The chain joins TRBV6-6 to TRBJ2-7, with D uncertain. CDR1 and CDR2 (germline): MNHNY, SVGAGI (reference sequence). Trimming cost V 7 bases and J 7 bases, with 17 bases left between them. The CDR3 is 13 residues long. CDR3 residues: CASTPSERREQYF. Here the CDR3 DNA reads TGTGCCAGCACTCCATCGGAAAGAAGGGAGCAGTACTTC.

This rearrangement joins TRBV5-4 to TRBJ2-5; TRBD1 aligns across 8 bases. J was trimmed by 4 bases and V by 0 bases; bases with no gene match: 2. Germline V gives CDR1 SGHNT, CDR2 YYREEE (reference sequence). The CDR3 extends over 14 amino acids. CDR3 nucleotide sequence: TGTGCCAGCAGCTTGGAGGGGACAGGAGAGACCCAGTACTTC. Encoded protein: CASSLEGTGETQYF.

The chain joins TRBV6-1 to TRBJ1-4; D may be TRBD1 (6 bases). Germline V gene lookup returns CDR1 MNHNS and CDR2 SASEGT. V was trimmed by 8 bases and J by 6 bases, leaving 16 bases between them. The CDR3 has 14 residues. For the CDR3, the DNA is TGTGCCAGCCGAGGGGGAGGTTTCGATGAAAAACTGTTTTTT. Amino acids: CASRGGGFDEKLFF.

The V and J genes are TRBV9 and TRBJ2-3; D is unclear. V was pared by 0 bases and J by 0 bases, with 11 bases between. The CDR3 is 16 amino acids. Germline V gives CDR1 SGDLS, CDR2 YYNGEE. The CDR3 reads CASSVAREASTDTQYF. DNA of the CDR3: TGTGCCAGCAGCGTAGCCCGCGAAGCTAGCACAGATACGCAGTATTTT.

This sequence joins TRBV5-1 and TRBJ2-7; D remains unclear. This CDR3 is built from 16 residues. V was shortened by 2 bases and J by 0 bases, with 15 bases between the two germline ends. Germline V CDR1 and CDR2: SGHRS, YFSETQ. The CDR3 DNA is TGCGCCAGCAGCTTAAGCAGTGGAGCCAACTCCTACGAGCAGTACTTC. It translates to CASSLSSGANSYEQYF.

This chain joins TRBV10-3 and TRBJ1-2; a weak D match, TRBD1 (5 bases). In germline, CDR1 is ENHRY, CDR2 SYGVKD. V lost 4 bases and J 5 bases, leaving 17 bases between the germline ends. The CDR3 covers 15 residues. CDR3: CAISAQVGTDYGYTF. CDR3 sequence (DNA): TGTGCCATCAGTGCCCAGGTCGGGACGGATTATGGCTACACCTTC.

This rearrangement joins TRBV9 to TRBJ2-6; perhaps TRBD1 as D (7 bases). Germline V gives CDR1 SGDLS, CDR2 YYNGEE. The CDR3 runs 18 residues. V dropped 0 bases and J dropped 1 base, with 14 bases sitting between them. The CDR3 region is CASSVAPTGRSGANVLTF. The DNA for the CDR3 is TGTGCCAGCAGCGTAGCTCCGACAGGGAGGTCTGGGGCCAACGTCCTGACTTTC.

V usage is TRBV7-9 and J usage is TRBJ2-3; TRBD2 matches at 10 bases. J lost 5 bases, V lost 5 bases, and 1 base had no gene match. Germline V lookup: CDR1 SEHNR, CDR2 FQNEAQ (reference sequence). CDR3 length equals 13 residues. For the CDR3, the DNA is TGTGCCAGCAGCCGGACTAGCGGAGATACGCAGTATTTT. Residues: CASSRTSGDTQYF.